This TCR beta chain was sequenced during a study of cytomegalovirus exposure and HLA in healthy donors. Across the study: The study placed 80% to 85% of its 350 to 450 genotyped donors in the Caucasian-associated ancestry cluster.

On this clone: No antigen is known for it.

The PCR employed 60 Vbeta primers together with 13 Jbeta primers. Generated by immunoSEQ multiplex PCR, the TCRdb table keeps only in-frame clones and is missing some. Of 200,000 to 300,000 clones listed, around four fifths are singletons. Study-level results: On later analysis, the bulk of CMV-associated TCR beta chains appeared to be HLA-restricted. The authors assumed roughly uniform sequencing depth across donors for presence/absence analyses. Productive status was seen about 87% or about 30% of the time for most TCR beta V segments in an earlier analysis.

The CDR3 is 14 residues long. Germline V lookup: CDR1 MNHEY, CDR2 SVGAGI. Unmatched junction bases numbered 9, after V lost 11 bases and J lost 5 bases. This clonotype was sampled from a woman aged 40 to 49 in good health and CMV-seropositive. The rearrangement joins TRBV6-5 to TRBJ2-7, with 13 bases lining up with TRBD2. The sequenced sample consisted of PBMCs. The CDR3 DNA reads TGTGCCTCCGGGACTAGCGGGAAAGTGGACGAGCAGTACTTC. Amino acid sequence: CASGTSGKVDEQYF.